The clone carrying this T cell receptor beta chain was detected many times. The target antigen is unknown. V was trimmed by 3 bases and J by 15 bases, leaving 24 bases between them. The CDR3 loop spans 15 amino acids. Per the germline V gene, CDR1 is SNHLY and CDR2 is FYNNEI. This record belongs to a study of CD8+CD57+ T cells in acquired aplastic anemia. About the study: Average DNA yield from sorted CD4+ and CD8+ cells was around 3.2 ug. Healthy donors averaged about 10 million reads for CD4+ cells.

Template material for TCR beta VDJ and CDR3 profiling consisted of genomic DNA. TCRdb analysed the reads with MiXCR anew, one entry per CDR3 protein. The repertoire holds some 240,000 distinct CDR3 sequences, with approximately 35% as singletons. Overall study results and limits: Between patients and controls, roughly 29 CD8+ CDR3 sequences were found in common. Between the patient and control groups, CD8+ Simpson's diversity did not differ significantly.

Sample: sorted CD4+, CD8+, or CD8+CD57+ T cells (not recorded which) from PBMCs. This chain joins TRBV2 and TRBJ2-1, with no clear D. The clonotype was recovered from a human donor in good health, serving as a control. As DNA, the CDR3 is TGTGCCAGCAGTGATTTCACTTTTGTGGTGGTGCCTTGGTTCTTC. The encoded protein is CASSDFTFVVVPWFF. Full variable domain (outside the CDR3, taken from reference TRBV2 and TRBJ2-1): EPEVTQTPSHQVTQMGQEVILRCVPISNHLYFYWYRQILGQKVEFLVSFYNNEISEKSEIFDDQFSVERPDGSNFTLKIRSTKLEDSAMYFCASSDFTFVVVPWFFGPGTRLTVL.